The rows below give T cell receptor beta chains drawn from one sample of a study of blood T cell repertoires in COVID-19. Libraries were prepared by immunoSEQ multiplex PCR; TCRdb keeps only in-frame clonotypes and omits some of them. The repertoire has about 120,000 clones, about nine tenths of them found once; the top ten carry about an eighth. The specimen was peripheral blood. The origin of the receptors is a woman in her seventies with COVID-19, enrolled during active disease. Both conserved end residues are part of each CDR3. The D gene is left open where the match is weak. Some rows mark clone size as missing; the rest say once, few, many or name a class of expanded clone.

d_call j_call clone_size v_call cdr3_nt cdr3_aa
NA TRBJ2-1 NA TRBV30 TGTGCCTGGAGTCTACTAGTACCCTACAATGAGCAGTTCTTC CAWSLLVPYNEQFF
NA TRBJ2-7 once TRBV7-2 TGTGCCAGCAGCCCGATGGGTGGGGGGAAAAACCTCTACGAGCAGTACTTC CASSPMGGGKNLYEQYF
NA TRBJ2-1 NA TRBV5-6 TGTGCCAGCAGCGGGAGGATCGGGACTTCACTCCGCTCCTACAATGAGCAGTTCTTC CASSGRIGTSLRSYNEQFF
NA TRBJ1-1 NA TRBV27 TGTGCCAGCGCCCCTCTCGGACAGAGTGAAGCTTTCTTT CASAPLGQSEAFF
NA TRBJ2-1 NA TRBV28 TGTGCCAGCAGCGCGGCGGGGAACCCCCTCTCCAATGAGCAGTTCTTC CASSAAGNPLSNEQFF
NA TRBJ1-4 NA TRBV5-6 TGTGCCAGCAGCCGTGGACCGGGGAAACTGTTTTTT CASSRGPGKLFF
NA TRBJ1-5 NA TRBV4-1 TGCGCCAGCAGCCGGACACCTACCAATCAGCCCCAGCATTTT CASSRTPTNQPQHF
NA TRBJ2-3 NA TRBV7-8 TGTGCCAGCAGCACCCTGCCTGGGGCGGATACGCAGTATTTT CASSTLPGADTQYF
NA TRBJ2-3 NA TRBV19 TGTGCCAGTAGTATCGGAGATACGCAGTATTTT CASSIGDTQYF
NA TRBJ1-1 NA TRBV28 TGTGCCAGCAGTTGGGGGGTTGTAGCTTTCTTT CASSWGVVAFF
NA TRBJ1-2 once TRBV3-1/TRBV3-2 TGTGCCAGCAGCCAAGATCTCGGGTTTCAGAATGGCTACACCTTC CASSQDLGFQNGYTF
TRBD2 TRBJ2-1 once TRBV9 TGTGCCAGCAGCCGCCCAGCGGGGGGCCCCAATGAGCAGTTCTTC CASSRPAGGPNEQFF
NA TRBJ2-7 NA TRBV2 TGTGCCAGCAGGGCGGGAACCCCGTGGGAGCAGTACTTC CASRAGTPWEQYF
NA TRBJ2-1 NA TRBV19 TGTGCCAGTAGTATTTCGGTCTCTTCCTACAATGAGCAGTTCTTC CASSISVSSYNEQFF
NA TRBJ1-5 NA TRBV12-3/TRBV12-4 TGTGCCAGCAGTAAAACGGGGGATCAGCCCCAGCATTTT CASSKTGDQPQHF
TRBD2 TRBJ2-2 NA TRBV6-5 TGTGCCAGCAGACGTAGCGGGGGGGACACCGGGGAGCTGTTTTTT CASRRSGGDTGELFF
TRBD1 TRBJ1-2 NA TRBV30 TGTGCCTGGAGCGTAACCGGGACAGGGGGCATTCTGGGTGGCTACACCTTC CAWSVTGTGGILGGYTF
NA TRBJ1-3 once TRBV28 TGTGCCAGCAGCCCGTCCTGGGGGCAATCCGGAAACACCATATATTTT CASSPSWGQSGNTIYF
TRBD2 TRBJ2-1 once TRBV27 TGTGCCAGCAGTTTATTTGCGGGGGGCTACAATGAGCAGTTCTTC CASSLFAGGYNEQFF
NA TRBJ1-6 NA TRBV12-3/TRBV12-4 TGTGCCAGCAGTTTAGGGGGGCGGTCACCCCTCCACTTT CASSLGGRSPLHF
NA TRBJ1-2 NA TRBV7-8 TGTGCCAGCAGCCTGGTGGACAGTAACTATGGCTACACCTTC CASSLVDSNYGYTF
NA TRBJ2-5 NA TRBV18 TGTGCCAGCTCCTACCGGGACTTTCAAGAGACCCAGTACTTC CASSYRDFQETQYF
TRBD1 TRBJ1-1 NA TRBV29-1 TGCAGCGGGGACAGGGGGGCCACTGAAGCTTTCTTT CSGDRGATEAFF
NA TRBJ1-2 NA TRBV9 TGTGCCAGCAGCGCCGGGGGGTATGGCTACACCTTC CASSAGGYGYTF
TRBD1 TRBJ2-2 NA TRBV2 TGTGCCAGCAGTGTACAGGGGGCCCCCGGGGAGCTGTTTTTT CASSVQGAPGELFF
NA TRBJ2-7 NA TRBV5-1 TGCGCCAGCAGCTGGGGGCAACAGGGCTACGAGCAGTACTTC CASSWGQQGYEQYF
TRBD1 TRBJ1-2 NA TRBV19 TGTGCCAGTACGCCTAACAGGGGGACCTATTACGGCTACACCTTC CASTPNRGTYYGYTF
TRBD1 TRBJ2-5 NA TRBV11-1 TGTGCCAGCAGCTCCGGGACAGGGGGAGAGACCCAGTACTTC CASSSGTGGETQYF
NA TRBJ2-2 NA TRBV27 TGTGCCAGCAGGAAATTAGACAGTCACACCGGGGAGCTGTTTTTT CASRKLDSHTGELFF
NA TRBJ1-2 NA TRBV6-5 TGTGCCAGCAGTTACTGGGGGACAAAAACTGTCTATGGCTACACCTTC CASSYWGTKTVYGYTF
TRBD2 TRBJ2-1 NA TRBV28 TGTGCCAGCACTCCTAGGACTAGCGGATACAATGAGCAGTTCTTC CASTPRTSGYNEQFF
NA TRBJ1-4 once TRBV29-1 TGCAGCGTTGAAGGGGGGGGGAATGAAAAACTGTTTTTT CSVEGGGNEKLFF
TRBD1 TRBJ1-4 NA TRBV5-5 TGTGCCAGCAGCCGACAGGGCGCTGAAAAACTGTTTTTT CASSRQGAEKLFF
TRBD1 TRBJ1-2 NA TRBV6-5 TGTGCCAGCACCTCCAGGGGGCTTGGCTACACCTTC CASTSRGLGYTF
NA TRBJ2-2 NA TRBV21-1 TGTGCCAGCAGCCGGCCGGAACAGGGGCCGAACACCGGGGAGCTGTTTTTT CASSRPEQGPNTGELFF
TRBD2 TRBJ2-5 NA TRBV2 TGTGCCAGCAGTGATTGGCTAGCGGGGGCCTTACAAGAGACCCAGTACTTC CASSDWLAGALQETQYF
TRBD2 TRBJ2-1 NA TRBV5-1 TGCGCCAGCAGCCAATCTCTAGCGGGGACAAATTACAATGAGCAGTTCTTC CASSQSLAGTNYNEQFF
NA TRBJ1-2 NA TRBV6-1 TGTGCCAGCAGTGAGGAGCGCAGGGTCTATGGCTACACCTTC CASSEERRVYGYTF
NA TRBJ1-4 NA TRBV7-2 TGTGCCAGCAGCTACCAGGGGTATAATAATGAAAAACTGTTTTTT CASSYQGYNNEKLFF
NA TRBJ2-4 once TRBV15 TGTGCCACCAGCAGAGATGCTCAGGGGGCCAAAAACATTCAGTACTTC CATSRDAQGAKNIQYF
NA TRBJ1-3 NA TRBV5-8 TGTGCCAGCAGCCGCATGGGGAGTATACGGGATACTGGAAACACCATATATTTT CASSRMGSIRDTGNTIYF
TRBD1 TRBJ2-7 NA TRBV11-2 TGTGCCAGCAGCTTAAGTGGGACAGGGGGTTACGAGCAGTACTTC CASSLSGTGGYEQYF
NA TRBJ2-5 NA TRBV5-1 TGCGCCAGCAGCAGAAGCTTGTGGACTCACCTCAGTAACTTC CASSRSLWTHLSNF
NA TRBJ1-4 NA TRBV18 TGTGCCAGCTCACAGAACACCGCTGCAACTAATGAAAAACTGTTTTTT CASSQNTAATNEKLFF
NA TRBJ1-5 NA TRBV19 TGTGCCAGTAGTATAGAAGGCGGGTATAGCAATCAGCCCCAGCATTTT CASSIEGGYSNQPQHF
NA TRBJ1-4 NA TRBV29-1 TGCAGCGTGTCCCAGCGTGCAACTAATGAAAAACTGTTTTTT CSVSQRATNEKLFF
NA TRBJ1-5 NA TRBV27 TGTGCCAGCAGTTTCTATGGTGTGGGCAATCAGCCCCAGCATTTT CASSFYGVGNQPQHF
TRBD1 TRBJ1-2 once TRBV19 TGTGCCAGTGGACAGGGGGCTAACTATGGCTACACCTTC CASGQGANYGYTF
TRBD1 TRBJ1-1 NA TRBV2 TGTGCCAGCAGTCCGGGACAGGGATTGAACACTGAAGCTTTCTTT CASSPGQGLNTEAFF